This TCR beta chain originates from a study of tumor-infiltrating lymphocytes in primary liver carcinoma. At the level of the study: Ranging in age from 30 to 69 years, the patients were men and women. Samples yielded about 3.65 to 8 million productive TCRbeta reads, similar across tissue types. Findings of the study overall: All five tumor regions shared only about 7-25% of top clones.

With respect to this clonotype: Its antigen is not identified.

Between the trimmed V and J ends, which lost 1 base and 8 bases, there was a span of 9 bases. From germline, CDR1 is SGHAT and CDR2 FQNNGV. The CDR3 sequence is 13 residues long. Without any cell sorting, roughly 20-33 mg of bulk tissue yielded co-extracted RNA and DNA. Using a constant-region primer together with ProtoScript II reverse transcriptase, TCR beta cDNA was made from about 500 ng of total RNA. Researchers made the TCR beta libraries by running three nested multiplex PCR rounds with slightly modified ARM-PCR. With TRBV1-TRBV30 forward primers and a C-beta reverse primer, the first two PCR rounds were run for approximately 10 cycles each. MiXCR, run by TCRdb on the multiplex PCR reads, gives a single entry per CDR3 protein. The top ten clones hold 7.5% to 10% of a sample with 90,000 to 100,000 distinct CDR3 sequences, about three quarters of them seen once.

This chain links TRBV11-2 with TRBJ2-1; D is uncertain. The sequence was obtained from a woman aged 55-75 years with primary liver carcinoma and hepatitis B virus infection. Sequencing was done on a sample of liver tumor tissue from sampling region 5. The subset is: tumor region T5, tumor centre. Here the CDR3 reads CASSLGYSYEQFF. The CDR3 nucleotides read TGTGCCAGCAGCTTAGGATATAGCTATGAGCAGTTCTTC.